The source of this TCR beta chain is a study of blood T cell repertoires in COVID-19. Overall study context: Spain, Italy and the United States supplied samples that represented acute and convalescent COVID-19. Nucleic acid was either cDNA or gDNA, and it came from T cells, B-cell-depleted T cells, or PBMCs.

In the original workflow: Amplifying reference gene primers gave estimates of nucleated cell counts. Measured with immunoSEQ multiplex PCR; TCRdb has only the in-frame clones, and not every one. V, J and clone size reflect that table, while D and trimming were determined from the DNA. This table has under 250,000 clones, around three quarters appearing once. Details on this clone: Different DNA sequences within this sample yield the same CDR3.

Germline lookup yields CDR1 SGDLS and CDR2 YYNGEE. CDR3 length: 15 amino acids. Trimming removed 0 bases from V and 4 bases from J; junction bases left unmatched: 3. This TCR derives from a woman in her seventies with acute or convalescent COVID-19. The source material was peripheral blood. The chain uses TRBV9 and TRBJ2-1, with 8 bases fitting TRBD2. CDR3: CASSVEGLDYNEQFF. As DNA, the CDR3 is TGTGCCAGCAGCGTAGAGGGACTAGATTACAATGAGCAGTTCTTC.